This T cell receptor (beta chain) was identified in a study of CD8+CD57+ T cells in acquired aplastic anemia. Overall study: The study obtained an average of 3.2 ug of DNA from sorted CD4+ and CD8+ cells. Findings of the study overall: Patients and controls had in common twenty-nine CD8+ CDR3 sequences. CD8+ Simpson's diversity did not differ significantly between patients and controls.

TCR beta VDJ combinations and CDR3 sequences were profiled from genomic DNA. TCRdb itself ran the reads through MiXCR, one entry per CDR3 protein. Seen here are about 190,000 distinct CDR3 sequences, around 50% observed once, and the top ten hold about 15%. The trim removed 1 base at V and 7 bases at J, leaving 8 bases unmatched. Per the germline V gene, CDR1 is SGHTS and CDR2 is YDEGEE. The CDR3 sequence is 15 residues long. This clonotype occurred many times. The antigen remains undetermined. The sample taken for sequencing was sorted CD4+, CD8+, or CD8+CD57+ T cells (not recorded which) from PBMCs. The receptor's source is a human donor in good health, serving as a control. This rearrangement joins TRBV5-8 to TRBJ2-7; 10 bases are shared with TRBD1. CDR3 DNA: TGTGCCAGCAGCTTGACGAGACAGGGGGCTCGTGAGCAGTACTTC. This sequence encodes CASSLTRQGAREQYF.